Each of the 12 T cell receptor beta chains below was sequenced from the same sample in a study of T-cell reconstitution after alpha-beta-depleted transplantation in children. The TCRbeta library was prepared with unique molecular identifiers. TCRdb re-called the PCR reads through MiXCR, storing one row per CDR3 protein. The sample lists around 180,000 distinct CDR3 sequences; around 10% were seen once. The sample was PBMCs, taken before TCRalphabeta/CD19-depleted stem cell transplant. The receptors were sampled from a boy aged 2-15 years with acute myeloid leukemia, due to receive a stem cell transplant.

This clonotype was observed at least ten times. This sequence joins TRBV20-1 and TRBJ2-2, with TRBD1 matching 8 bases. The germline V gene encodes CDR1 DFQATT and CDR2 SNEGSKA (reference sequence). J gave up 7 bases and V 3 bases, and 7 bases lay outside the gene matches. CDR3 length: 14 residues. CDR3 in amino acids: CSASPTGGVGELFF. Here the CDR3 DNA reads TGCAGTGCTAGCCCTACAGGGGGAGTCGGGGAGCTGTTTTTT.

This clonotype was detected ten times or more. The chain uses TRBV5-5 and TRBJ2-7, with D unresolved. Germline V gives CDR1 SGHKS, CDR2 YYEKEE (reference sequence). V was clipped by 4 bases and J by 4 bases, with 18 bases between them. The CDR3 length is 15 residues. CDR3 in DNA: TGTGCCAGCAGCGGCGGTTTTCGAGATACGTACGAGCAGTACTTC. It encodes CASSGGFRDTYEQYF.

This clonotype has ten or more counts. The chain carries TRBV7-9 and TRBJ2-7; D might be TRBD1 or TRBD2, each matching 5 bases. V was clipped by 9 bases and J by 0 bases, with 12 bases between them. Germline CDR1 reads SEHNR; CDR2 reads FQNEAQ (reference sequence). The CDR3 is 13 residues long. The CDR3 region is CASRGESSYEQYF. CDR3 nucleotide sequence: TGTGCCAGTAGGGGAGAGAGCTCCTACGAGCAGTACTTC.

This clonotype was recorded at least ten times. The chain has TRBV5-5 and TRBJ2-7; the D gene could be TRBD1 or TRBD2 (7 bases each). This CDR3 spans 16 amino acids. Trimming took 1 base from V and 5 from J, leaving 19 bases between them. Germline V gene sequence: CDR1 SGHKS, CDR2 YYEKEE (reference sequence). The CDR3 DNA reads TGTGCCAGCAGCTTGCAGGTAGGGGGCGGGGGCCACGAGCAGTACTTC. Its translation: CASSLQVGGGGHEQYF.

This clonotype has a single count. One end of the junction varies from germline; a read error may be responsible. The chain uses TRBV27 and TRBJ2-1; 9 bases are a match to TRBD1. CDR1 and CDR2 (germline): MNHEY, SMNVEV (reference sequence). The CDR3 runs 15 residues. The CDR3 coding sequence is TGTGCCAGCAGTTTATGGGGACAGGGCTACAATGAGCCGTTCTTC. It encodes CASSLWGQGYNEPFF.

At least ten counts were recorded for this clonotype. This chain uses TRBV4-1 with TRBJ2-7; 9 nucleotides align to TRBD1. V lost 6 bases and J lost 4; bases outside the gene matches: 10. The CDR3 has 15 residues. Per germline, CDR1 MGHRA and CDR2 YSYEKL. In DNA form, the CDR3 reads TGCGCCAGCAGGCTACTGACAGGGGGGTCTTACGAGCAGTACTTC. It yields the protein CASRLLTGGSYEQYF.

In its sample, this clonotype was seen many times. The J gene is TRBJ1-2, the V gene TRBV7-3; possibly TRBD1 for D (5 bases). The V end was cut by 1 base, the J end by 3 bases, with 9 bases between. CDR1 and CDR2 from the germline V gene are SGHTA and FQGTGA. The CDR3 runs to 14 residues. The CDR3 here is CASSLKPGHYGYTF. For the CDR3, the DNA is TGTGCCAGCAGCTTAAAGCCAGGGCACTATGGCTACACCTTC.

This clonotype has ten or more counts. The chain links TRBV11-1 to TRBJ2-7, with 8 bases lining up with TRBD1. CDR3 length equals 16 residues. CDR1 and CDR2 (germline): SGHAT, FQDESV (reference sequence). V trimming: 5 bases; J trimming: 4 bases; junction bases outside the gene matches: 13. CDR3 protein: CASSPGQGDTIYEQYF. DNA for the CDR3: TGTGCCAGCAGCCCCGGACAGGGAGATACGATTTACGAGCAGTACTTC.

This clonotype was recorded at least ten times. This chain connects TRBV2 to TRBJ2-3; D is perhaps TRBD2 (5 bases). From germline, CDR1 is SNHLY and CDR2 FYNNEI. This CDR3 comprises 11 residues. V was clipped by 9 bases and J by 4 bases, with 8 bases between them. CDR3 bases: TGTGCCAGGGAGGACGCAGATACGCAGTATTTT. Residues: CAREDADTQYF.

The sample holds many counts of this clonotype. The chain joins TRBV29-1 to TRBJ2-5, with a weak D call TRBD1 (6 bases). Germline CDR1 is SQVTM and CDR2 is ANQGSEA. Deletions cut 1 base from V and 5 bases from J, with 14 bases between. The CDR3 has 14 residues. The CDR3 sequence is CSVEGQGIQETQYF. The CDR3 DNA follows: TGCAGCGTTGAAGGTCAGGGGATTCAGGAGACCCAGTACTTC.

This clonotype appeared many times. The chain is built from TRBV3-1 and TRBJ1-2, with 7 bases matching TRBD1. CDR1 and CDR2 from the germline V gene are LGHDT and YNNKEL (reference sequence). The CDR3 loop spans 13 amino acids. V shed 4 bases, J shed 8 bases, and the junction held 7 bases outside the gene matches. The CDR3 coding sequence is TGTGCCAGCAGCCCAAGACAGGGTAACGGCTACACCTTC. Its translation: CASSPRQGNGYTF.

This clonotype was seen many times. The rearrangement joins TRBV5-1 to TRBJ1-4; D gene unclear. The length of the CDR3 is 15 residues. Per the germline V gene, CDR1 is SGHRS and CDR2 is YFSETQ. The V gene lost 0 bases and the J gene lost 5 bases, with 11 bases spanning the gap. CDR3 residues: CASSLDVGGNEKLFF. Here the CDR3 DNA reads TGCGCCAGCAGCTTGGATGTGGGCGGGAATGAAAAACTGTTTTTT.